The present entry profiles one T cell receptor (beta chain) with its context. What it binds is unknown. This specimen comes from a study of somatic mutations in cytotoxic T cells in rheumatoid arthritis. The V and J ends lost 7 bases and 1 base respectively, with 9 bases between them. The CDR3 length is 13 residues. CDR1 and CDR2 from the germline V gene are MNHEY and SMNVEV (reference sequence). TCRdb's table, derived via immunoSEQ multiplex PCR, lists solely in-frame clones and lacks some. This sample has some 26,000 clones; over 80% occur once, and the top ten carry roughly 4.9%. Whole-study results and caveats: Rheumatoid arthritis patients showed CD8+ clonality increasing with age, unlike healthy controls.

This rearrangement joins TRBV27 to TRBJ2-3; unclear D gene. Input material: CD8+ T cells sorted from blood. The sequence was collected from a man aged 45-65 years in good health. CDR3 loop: CASTPRGTDTQYF. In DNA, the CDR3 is TGTGCCAGCACCCCAAGGGGCACAGATACGCAGTATTTT.